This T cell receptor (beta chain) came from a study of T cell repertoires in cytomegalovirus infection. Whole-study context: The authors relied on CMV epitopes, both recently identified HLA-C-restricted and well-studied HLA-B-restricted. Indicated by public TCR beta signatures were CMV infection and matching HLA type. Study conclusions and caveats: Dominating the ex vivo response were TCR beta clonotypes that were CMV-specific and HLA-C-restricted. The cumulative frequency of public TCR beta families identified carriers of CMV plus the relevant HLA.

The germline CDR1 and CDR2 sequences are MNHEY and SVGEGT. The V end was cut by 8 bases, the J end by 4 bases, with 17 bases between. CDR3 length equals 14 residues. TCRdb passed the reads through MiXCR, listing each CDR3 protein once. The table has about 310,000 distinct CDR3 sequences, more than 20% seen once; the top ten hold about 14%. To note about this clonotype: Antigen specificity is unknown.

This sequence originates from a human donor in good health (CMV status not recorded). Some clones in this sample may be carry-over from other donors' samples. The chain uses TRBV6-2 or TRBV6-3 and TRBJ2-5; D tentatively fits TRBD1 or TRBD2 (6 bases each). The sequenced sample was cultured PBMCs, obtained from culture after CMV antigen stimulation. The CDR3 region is CASLAHGGRETQYF. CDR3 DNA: TGTGCCAGCCTGGCCCACGGGGGCCGAGAGACCCAGTACTTC.